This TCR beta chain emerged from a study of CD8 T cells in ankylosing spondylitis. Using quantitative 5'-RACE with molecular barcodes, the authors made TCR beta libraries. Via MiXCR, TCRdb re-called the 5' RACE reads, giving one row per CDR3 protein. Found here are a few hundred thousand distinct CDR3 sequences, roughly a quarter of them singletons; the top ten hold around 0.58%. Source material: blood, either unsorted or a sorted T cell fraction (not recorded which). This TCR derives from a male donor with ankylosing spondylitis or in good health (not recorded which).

The CDR3 DNA reads TGTGCCAGCAGTAAGGGCGAGGGGAAGACGAATGAGCAGTTCTTC. Translating it yields CASSKGEGKTNEQFF. The chain links TRBV12-3 or TRBV12-4 to TRBJ2-1; D is possibly TRBD1 or TRBD2 (5 bases each). V lost 5 bases to trimming and J lost 7 bases, with 18 bases between them. The CDR3 is 15 residues long.